These 10 T cell receptor beta chains were sequenced from one sample in a study of blood T cell repertoires in COVID-19. This table comes from immunoSEQ multiplex PCR, and its TCRdb copy is limited to in-frame clones, with some not included. The data hold about 180,000 clones, with more than 70% observed a single time. Sequenced input: PBMCs or T cells enriched from blood (not recorded which). These receptors all stem from a man aged 35-49 years who had recovered from COVID-19.

For the CDR3, the DNA is TGTGCCAGCAGTGGACTTTCAGCTTTCTTT. It translates to CASSGLSAFF. V gene TRBV28 combines with J gene TRBJ1-1; no firm D call. The germline gives CDR1 MDHEN, CDR2 SYDVKM. The CDR3 runs to 10 residues. Trimming pared 5 bases from V and 10 bases from J, leaving 8 bases between.

This sequence joins TRBV4-1 and TRBJ2-3; 9 nucleotides match TRBD1. V gave up 1 base and J gave up 4 bases; unmatched junction bases: 9. Germline V lookup: CDR1 MGHRA, CDR2 YSYEKL. The length of the CDR3 is 17 residues. Here the CDR3 reads CASSQGGGQGRADTQYF. Here the CDR3 DNA reads TGCGCCAGCAGCCAAGGAGGGGGACAGGGACGGGCAGATACGCAGTATTTT.

The chain's CDR3 is CASSLGTSGVLGETQYF. Here the CDR3 DNA reads TGTGCCAGCAGCTTAGGGACTAGCGGGGTACTAGGAGAGACCCAGTACTTC. The chain recombines TRBV7-9 with TRBJ2-5, with 12 nucleotides matching TRBD2. Germline V gives CDR1 SEHNR, CDR2 FQNEAQ (reference sequence). The CDR3 has 17 amino acids. Germline trimming cut 1 base from V and 4 bases from J; bases unmatched to any gene: 7.

The chain uses TRBV19 and TRBJ2-7; tentatively, D is TRBD1 (6 bases). The V end was cut by 1 base, the J end by 6 bases, with 13 bases between. Per the germline V gene, CDR1 is LNHDA and CDR2 is SQIVND (reference sequence). CDR3 length: 14 residues. The CDR3 sequence is CASSIGEQGSEQYF. The CDR3 nucleotides are TGTGCCAGTAGTATAGGGGAACAGGGCAGCGAGCAGTACTTC.

This chain connects TRBV28 to TRBJ1-2; no firm D call. CDR1 is MDHEN and CDR2 is SYDVKM in the germline V gene. This CDR3 contains 13 residues. V was pared by 5 bases and J by 4 bases, with 11 bases between. The CDR3 sequence: CASSRTGLYGYTF. Here the CDR3 DNA reads TGTGCCAGCAGTCGTACCGGACTCTATGGCTACACCTTC.

V is TRBV19 and J is TRBJ1-2; 8 nucleotides line up with TRBD1. Germline V CDR1 and CDR2: LNHDA, SQIVND (reference sequence). The CDR3 runs 13 residues. With V trimmed by 6 bases and J by 5 bases, 5 bases remained unmatched. For the CDR3, the DNA is TGTGCCAGTAGCCGGGACAGGATATATGGCTACACCTTC. Residues: CASSRDRIYGYTF.

V gene TRBV28 combines with J gene TRBJ2-5; D is ambiguous. This CDR3 comprises 14 residues. With 10 bases removed from V and 2 bases from J, the gap between germline ends came to 17 bases. Germline CDR1 reads MDHEN; CDR2 reads SYDVKM. The CDR3 coding sequence is TGTGCCACCTCGATCATGCCCAGACAAGAGACCCAGTACTTC. Protein: CATSIMPRQETQYF.

This rearrangement joins TRBV19 to TRBJ1-5, with no clear D. Germline values: CDR1 LNHDA, CDR2 SQIVND (reference sequence). The V end was cut by 6 bases, the J end by 1 base, with 16 bases between. The CDR3 runs to 16 residues. CDR3 protein: CASSSQRLESNQPQHF. DNA for the CDR3: TGTGCCAGTAGCTCCCAGAGGTTGGAAAGCAATCAGCCCCAGCATTTT.

The chain combines TRBV27 with TRBJ2-1; D is ambiguous. The CDR3 totals 17 residues. V gave up 3 bases and J gave up 2 bases, with 17 bases separating them. Per germline, CDR1 MNHEY and CDR2 SMNVEV (reference sequence). DNA of the CDR3: TGTGCCAGCAGTTTCCCCTCCCGAGTTACAGCCTACAATGAGCAGTTCTTC. Translation gives CASSFPSRVTAYNEQFF.

The chain couples TRBV6-5 to TRBJ1-1, with a tentative D call TRBD1 (5 bases). Germline CDR1 MNHEY, CDR2 SVGAGI. The CDR3 spans 12 residues. Trimming cost V 7 bases and J 5 bases, with 11 bases left between them. The CDR3 sequence: CASTTPGTEAFF. CDR3 DNA: TGTGCCAGCACCACCCCAGGGACTGAAGCTTTCTTT.